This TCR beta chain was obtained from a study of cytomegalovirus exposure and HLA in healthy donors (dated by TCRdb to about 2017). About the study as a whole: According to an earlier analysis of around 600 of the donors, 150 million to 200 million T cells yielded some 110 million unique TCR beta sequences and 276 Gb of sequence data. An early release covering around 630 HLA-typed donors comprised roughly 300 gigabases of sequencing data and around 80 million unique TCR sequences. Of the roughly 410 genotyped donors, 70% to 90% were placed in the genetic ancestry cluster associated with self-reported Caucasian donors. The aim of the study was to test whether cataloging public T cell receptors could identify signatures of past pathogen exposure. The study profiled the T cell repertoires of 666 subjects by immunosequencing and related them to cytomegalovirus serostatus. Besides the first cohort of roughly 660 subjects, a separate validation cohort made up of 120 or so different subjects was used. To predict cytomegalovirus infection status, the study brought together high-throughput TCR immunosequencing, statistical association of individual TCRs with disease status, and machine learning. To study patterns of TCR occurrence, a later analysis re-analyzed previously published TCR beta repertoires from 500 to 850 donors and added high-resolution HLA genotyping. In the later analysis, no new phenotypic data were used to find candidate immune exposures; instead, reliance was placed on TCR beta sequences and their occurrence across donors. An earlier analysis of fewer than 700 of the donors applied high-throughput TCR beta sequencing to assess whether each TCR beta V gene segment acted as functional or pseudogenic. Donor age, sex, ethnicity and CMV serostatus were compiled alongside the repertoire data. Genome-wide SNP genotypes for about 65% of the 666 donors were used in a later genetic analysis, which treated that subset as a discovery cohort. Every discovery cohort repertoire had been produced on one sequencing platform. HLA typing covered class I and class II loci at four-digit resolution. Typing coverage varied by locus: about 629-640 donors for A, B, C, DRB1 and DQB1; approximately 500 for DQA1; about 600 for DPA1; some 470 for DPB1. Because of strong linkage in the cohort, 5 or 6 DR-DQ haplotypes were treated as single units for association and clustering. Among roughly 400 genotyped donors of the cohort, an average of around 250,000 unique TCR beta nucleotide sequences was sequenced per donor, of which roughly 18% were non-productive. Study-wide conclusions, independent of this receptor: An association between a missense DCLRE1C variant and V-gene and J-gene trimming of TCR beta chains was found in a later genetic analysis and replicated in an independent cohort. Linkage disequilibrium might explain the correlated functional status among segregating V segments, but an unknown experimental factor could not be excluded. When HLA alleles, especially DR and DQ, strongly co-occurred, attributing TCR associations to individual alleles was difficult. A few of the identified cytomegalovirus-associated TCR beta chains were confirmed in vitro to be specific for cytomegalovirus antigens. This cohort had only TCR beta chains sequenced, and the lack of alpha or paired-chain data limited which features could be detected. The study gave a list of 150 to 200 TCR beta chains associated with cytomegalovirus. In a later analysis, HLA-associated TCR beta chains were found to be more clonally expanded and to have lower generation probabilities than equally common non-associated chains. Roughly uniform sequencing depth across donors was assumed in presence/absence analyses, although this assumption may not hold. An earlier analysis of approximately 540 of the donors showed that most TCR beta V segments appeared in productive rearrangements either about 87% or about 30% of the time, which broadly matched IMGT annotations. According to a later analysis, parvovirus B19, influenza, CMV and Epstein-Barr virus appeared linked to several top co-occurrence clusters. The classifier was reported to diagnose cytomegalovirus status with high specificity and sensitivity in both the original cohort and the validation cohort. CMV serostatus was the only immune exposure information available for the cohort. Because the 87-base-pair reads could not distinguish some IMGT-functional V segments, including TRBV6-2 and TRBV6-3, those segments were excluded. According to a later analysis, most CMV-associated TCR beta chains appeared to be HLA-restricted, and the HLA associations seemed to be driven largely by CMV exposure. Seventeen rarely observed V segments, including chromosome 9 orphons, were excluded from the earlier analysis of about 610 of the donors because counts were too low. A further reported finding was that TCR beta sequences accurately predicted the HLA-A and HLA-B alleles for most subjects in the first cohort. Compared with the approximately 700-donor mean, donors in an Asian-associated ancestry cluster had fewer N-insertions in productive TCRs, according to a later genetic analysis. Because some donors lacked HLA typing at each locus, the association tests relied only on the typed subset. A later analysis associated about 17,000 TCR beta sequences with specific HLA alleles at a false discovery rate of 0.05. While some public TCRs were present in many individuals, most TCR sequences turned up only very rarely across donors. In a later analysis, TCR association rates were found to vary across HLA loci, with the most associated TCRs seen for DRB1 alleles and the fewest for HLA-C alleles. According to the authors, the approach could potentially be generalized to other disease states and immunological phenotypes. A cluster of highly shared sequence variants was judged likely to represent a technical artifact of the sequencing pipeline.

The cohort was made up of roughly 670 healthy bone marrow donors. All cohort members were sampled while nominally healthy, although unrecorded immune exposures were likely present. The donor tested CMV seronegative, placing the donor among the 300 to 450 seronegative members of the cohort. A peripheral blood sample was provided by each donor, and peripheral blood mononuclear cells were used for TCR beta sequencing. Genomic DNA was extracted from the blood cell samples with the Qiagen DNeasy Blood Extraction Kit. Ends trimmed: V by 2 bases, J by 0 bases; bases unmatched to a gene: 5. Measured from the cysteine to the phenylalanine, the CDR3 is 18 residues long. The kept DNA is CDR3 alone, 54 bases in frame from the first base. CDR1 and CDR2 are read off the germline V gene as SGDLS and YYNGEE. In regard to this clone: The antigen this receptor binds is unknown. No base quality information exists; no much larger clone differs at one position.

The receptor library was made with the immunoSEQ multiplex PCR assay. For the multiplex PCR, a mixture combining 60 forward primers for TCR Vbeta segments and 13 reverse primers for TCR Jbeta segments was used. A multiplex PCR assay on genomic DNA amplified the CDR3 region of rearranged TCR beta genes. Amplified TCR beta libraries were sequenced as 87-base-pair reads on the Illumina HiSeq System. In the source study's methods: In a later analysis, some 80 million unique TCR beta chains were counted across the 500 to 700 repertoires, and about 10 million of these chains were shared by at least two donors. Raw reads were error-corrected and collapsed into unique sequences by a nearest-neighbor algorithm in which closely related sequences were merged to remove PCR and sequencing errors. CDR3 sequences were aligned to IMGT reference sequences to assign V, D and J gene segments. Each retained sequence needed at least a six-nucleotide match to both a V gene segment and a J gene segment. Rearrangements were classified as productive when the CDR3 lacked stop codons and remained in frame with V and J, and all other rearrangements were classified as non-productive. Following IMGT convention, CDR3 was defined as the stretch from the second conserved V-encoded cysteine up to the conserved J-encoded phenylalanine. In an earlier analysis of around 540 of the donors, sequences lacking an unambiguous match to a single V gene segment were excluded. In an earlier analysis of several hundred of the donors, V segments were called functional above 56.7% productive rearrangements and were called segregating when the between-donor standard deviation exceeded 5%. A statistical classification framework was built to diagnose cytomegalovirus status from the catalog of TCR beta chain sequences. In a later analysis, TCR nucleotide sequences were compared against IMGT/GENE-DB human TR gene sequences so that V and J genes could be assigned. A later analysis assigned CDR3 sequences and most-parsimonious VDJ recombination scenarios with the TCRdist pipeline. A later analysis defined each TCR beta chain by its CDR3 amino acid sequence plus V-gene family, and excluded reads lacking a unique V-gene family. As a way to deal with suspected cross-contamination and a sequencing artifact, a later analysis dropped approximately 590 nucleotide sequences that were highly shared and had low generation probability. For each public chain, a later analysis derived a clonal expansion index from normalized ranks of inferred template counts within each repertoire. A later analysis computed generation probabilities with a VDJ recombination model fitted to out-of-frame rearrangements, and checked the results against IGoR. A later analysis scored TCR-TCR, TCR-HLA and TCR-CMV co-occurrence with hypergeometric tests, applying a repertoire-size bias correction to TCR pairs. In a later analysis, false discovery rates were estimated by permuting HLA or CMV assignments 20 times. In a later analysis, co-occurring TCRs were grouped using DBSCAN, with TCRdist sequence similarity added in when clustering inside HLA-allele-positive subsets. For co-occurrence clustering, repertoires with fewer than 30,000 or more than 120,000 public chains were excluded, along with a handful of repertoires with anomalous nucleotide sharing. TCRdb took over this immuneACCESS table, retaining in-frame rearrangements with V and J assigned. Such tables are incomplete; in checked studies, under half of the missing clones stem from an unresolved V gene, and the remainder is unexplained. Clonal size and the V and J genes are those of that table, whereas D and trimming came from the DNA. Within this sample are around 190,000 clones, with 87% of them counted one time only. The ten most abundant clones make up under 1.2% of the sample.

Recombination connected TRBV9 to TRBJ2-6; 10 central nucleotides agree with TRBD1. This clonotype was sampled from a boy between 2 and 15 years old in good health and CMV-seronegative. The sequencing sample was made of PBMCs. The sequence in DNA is TGTGCCAGCAGCGTCTCAGGACAGGGGGGCTCTGGGGCCAACGTCCTGACTTTC. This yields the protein CASSVSGQGGSGANVLTF.